There are many counts of the clone carrying this T cell receptor (beta chain). Antigen unknown. The data derive from a study of CD8+CD57+ T cells in acquired aplastic anemia. Study-level background: Isolated CD4+ and CD8+ cells, once sorted, yielded DNA averaging roughly 3.2 ug.

CDR1 SQVTM and CDR2 ANQGSEA come from the germline V gene. Trimming took 5 bases from V and 0 from J, leaving 5 bases between them. The CDR3 loop spans 12 amino acids. Study outcomes and limitations: There were about 27 CD8+ CDR3 sequences that occurred in both patients and controls.

Patients picked for sequencing had shown CD8+CD57+ cell expansion detected by flow cytometry. Prior therapy had not been administered to any patient at the time of blood sampling. The template used for profiling TCR beta VDJ and CDR3 was genomic DNA. TCRdb re-derived calls from the reads in MiXCR, one entry per CDR3 protein. The table includes about 470,000 distinct CDR3 sequences, less than 35% detected once. The genes are TRBV29-1 and TRBJ1-5, with unresolved D. This sequence was found in a human donor with aplastic anemia. The sample comprised sorted CD4+, CD8+, or CD8+CD57+ T cells (not recorded which) from PBMCs. The CDR3 spells CSVQDSNQPQHF. As DNA, the CDR3 is TGCAGCGTTCAGGATAGCAATCAGCCCCAGCATTTT.